This T cell receptor (beta chain) derives from a study of cytomegalovirus exposure and HLA in healthy donors. Study details: Early release data held some 79 million unique TCRs from HLA-typed donors. Findings and caveats of the study: Many donors shared some public TCRs, even though most TCR sequences were rare. In vitro data verified three CMV-associated chains as specific for CMV antigens. Per a prior analysis, the majority of TCR beta V segments were productive roughly 90% or roughly 30% of the time.

The primer mix had 60 Vbeta and 13 Jbeta primers. Method: immunoSEQ multiplex PCR; TCRdb's copy keeps in-frame clones and lacks some. The sample holds 95,000 to 150,000 clones; around 72% are singletons and the top ten take 3% to 4.5%. On this clone itself: What it binds is not known.

The TCR was taken from a man aged 25-40 years in good health and CMV-seronegative. Specimen: PBMCs.

DNA for the CDR3: TGTGCCAGCTCACGTCAGGGGGCAGATACGCAGTATTTT. Translating it yields CASSRQGADTQYF. This rearrangement joins TRBV18 to TRBJ2-3; 7 nucleotides line up with TRBD1. The germline CDR1 and CDR2 sequences are KGHSH and LQKENI. J gave up 4 bases and V 4 bases, and 2 bases lay outside the gene matches. CDR3 length equals 13 residues.